These T cell receptor beta chains were read from a single sample in a study of blood T cell repertoires in COVID-19. The data were produced by immunoSEQ multiplex PCR, yet TCRdb's version contains in-frame clones alone and is incomplete. The sample lists about 260,000 clones; approximately 91% were seen once. The sequenced sample consisted of peripheral blood. All receptors come from a person in their late teens or twenties with COVID-19, enrolled during active disease. The CDR3 runs from the conserved cysteine through the conserved F or W. Fields, in order: J gene, D gene, V gene, clone size, CDR3 protein, CDR3 DNA. A D gene is named only where the DNA matches it firmly. Expanded clones are given a class, and other clones once, few, many or no size at all.

TRBJ2-2,TRBD2,TRBV19,NA,CASKGTSGRSETGELFF,TGTGCCAGTAAGGGGACTAGCGGGAGGTCGGAAACCGGGGAGCTGTTTTTT
TRBJ2-1,TRBD2,TRBV5-4,NA,CASSSPSGGGGNEQFF,TGTGCCAGCAGCTCACCTAGCGGTGGAGGAGGGAATGAGCAGTTCTTC
TRBJ1-4,TRBD1,TRBV5-6,NA,CASSLVAGGGEKLFF,TGTGCCAGCAGCTTGGTGGCAGGGGGAGGTGAAAAACTGTTTTTT
TRBJ1-1,NA,TRBV5-8,NA,CASSLVHEGYTEAFF,TGTGCCAGCAGCTTGGTCCATGAGGGTTACACTGAAGCTTTCTTT
TRBJ2-7,NA,TRBV4-1,NA,CASSPTLVPEQYF,TGCGCCAGCAGTCCCACCCTAGTTCCCGAGCAGTACTTC
TRBJ1-1,NA,TRBV6-5,NA,CASSYSLTPGEAFF,TGTGCCAGCAGTTACAGCCTCACTCCTGGTGAAGCTTTCTTT
TRBJ2-7,TRBD1,TRBV7-9,NA,CASGLGQGRYEQYF,TGTGCCAGCGGTCTGGGACAGGGGCGGTACGAGCAGTACTTC
TRBJ2-1,TRBD1,TRBV4-1,few,CASSQPLLRTGGGEQFF,TGCGCCAGCAGCCAGCCCCTCCTTAGGACAGGGGGCGGTGAGCAGTTCTTC
TRBJ2-1,NA,TRBV7-3,once,CASSLGPGMNEQFF,TGTGCCAGCAGCTTAGGACCCGGGATGAATGAGCAGTTCTTC
TRBJ2-3,TRBD1,TRBV19,NA,CASWDRDTDTQYF,TGTGCCAGTTGGGACAGGGACACAGATACGCAGTATTTT
TRBJ1-2,NA,TRBV6-5,NA,CASGDNPYGYTF,TGTGCCAGCGGGGACAACCCCTATGGCTACACCTTC
TRBJ2-4,NA,TRBV9,once,CASSPQGGNIQYF,TGTGCCAGCAGCCCCCAAGGGGGAAACATTCAGTACTTC
TRBJ2-3,NA,TRBV19,NA,CASSLLGPRSTDTQYF,TGTGCCAGTAGTCTCCTGGGCCCACGTAGCACAGATACGCAGTATTTT
TRBJ2-1,NA,TRBV19,NA,CASSIELSSYNEQFF,TGTGCCAGTAGTATTGAGCTTAGCTCCTACAATGAGCAGTTCTTC
TRBJ1-5,NA,TRBV2,NA,CASTMGLLNQPQHF,TGTGCCAGCACCATGGGACTTCTGAATCAGCCCCAGCATTTT
TRBJ2-3,TRBD2,TRBV7-3,NA,CASSVLAIADTQYF,TGTGCCAGCAGCGTACTAGCGATCGCAGATACGCAGTATTTT
TRBJ2-1,TRBD2,TRBV5-5,NA,CASSLSGTSSRNEQFF,TGTGCCAGCAGCTTGTCCGGGACTAGCTCCCGAAATGAGCAGTTCTTC
TRBJ1-1,NA,TRBV5-6,NA,CASSRGSTEAFF,TGTGCCAGCAGCCGGGGGTCCACTGAAGCTTTCTTT
TRBJ2-1,TRBD1,TRBV5-8,NA,CASSRGQAAGYEQFF,TGTGCCAGCAGCAGGGGACAGGCGGCCGGCTATGAGCAGTTCTTC
TRBJ2-2,TRBD2,TRBV5-1,NA,CASSLEAASGRANGELFF,TGCGCCAGCAGCTTGGAGGCGGCTAGCGGGAGGGCGAACGGGGAGCTGTTTTTT
TRBJ2-3,NA,TRBV3-1/TRBV3-2,NA,CASTRSERPDTQYF,TGTGCCAGCACCCGTTCGGAGCGGCCGGATACGCAGTATTTT
TRBJ2-5,NA,TRBV18,NA,CASSPSGEETQYF,TGTGCCAGCTCACCGTCGGGGGAGGAGACCCAGTACTTC
TRBJ2-1,TRBD2,TRBV11-3,NA,CASSSGLAVNNEQFF,TGTGCCAGCAGCTCCGGACTAGCGGTCAACAATGAGCAGTTCTTC
TRBJ1-5,NA,TRBV6-2/TRBV6-3,NA,CASSFDRTQPQHF,TGTGCCAGCAGTTTCGACAGAACTCAGCCCCAGCATTTT
TRBJ1-2,NA,TRBV29-1,NA,CSVDQGGGYTF,TGCAGCGTTGATCAGGGAGGTGGCTACACCTTC
TRBJ1-3,NA,TRBV28,NA,CASSPYSSGNTIYF,TGTGCCAGCAGTCCGTATAGCTCTGGAAACACCATATATTTT
TRBJ2-7,NA,TRBV25-1,NA,CASSASQGSYEQYF,TGTGCCAGCAGTGCCTCACAGGGATCCTACGAGCAGTACTTC
TRBJ2-2,TRBD2,TRBV30,NA,CAWASLAGVTGELFF,TGTGCCTGGGCATCACTAGCGGGAGTAACCGGGGAGCTGTTTTTT
TRBJ2-1,TRBD1,TRBV6-1,NA,CASSERTGFKFF,TGTGCCAGCAGTGAAAGGACAGGGTTTAAATTCTTC
TRBJ2-3,TRBD2,TRBV6-2/TRBV6-3,NA,CASSGGLAARTDTQYF,TGTGCCAGCAGTGGGGGACTAGCGGCCCGCACAGATACGCAGTATTTT
TRBJ2-7,TRBD1,TRBV27,NA,CASNRQGAYEQYF,TGTGCCAGCAACAGACAGGGGGCTTACGAGCAGTACTTC
TRBJ1-2,NA,TRBV7-2,NA,CASSLDFSGGYTF,TGTGCCAGCAGCTTAGATTTCAGCGGGGGCTACACCTTC
TRBJ2-1,TRBD1,TRBV7-3,once,CASSGGQDNEQFF,TGTGCCAGCAGCGGGGGACAGGACAATGAGCAGTTCTTC
TRBJ2-5,NA,TRBV19,NA,CASRMAGMGETQYF,TGTGCCAGTCGAATGGCAGGGATGGGAGAGACCCAGTACTTC
TRBJ1-5,NA,TRBV5-5,NA,CASSFDTLNQPQHF,TGTGCCAGCAGCTTCGACACCCTCAATCAGCCCCAGCATTTT
TRBJ2-5,TRBD1,TRBV18,NA,CASTDRGETQYF,TGTGCCAGCACCGACAGGGGAGAGACCCAGTACTTC
TRBJ2-5,TRBD1,TRBV6-5,NA,CASRTGGGETQYF,TGTGCCAGCAGGACAGGGGGCGGAGAGACCCAGTACTTC
TRBJ1-2,TRBD1,TRBV11-2,once,CASSSLGGVGYTF,TGTGCCAGCAGTTCGCTAGGGGGCGTTGGCTACACCTTC
TRBJ2-1,NA,TRBV7-2,few,CASSLGRQDEQFF,TGTGCCAGCAGCTTAGGAAGACAGGATGAGCAGTTCTTC
TRBJ1-2,NA,TRBV29-1,once,CSVVTNYGYTF,TGCAGCGTTGTAACTAACTATGGCTACACCTTC
TRBJ2-2,NA,TRBV2,NA,CASFGTGASGGELFF,TGTGCCAGCTTCGGGACGGGAGCCAGCGGCGGGGAGCTGTTTTTT
TRBJ1-4,NA,TRBV12-3/TRBV12-4,NA,CASSVAGGRLFF,TGTGCCAGCAGTGTCGCGGGAGGCCGCCTGTTTTTT
TRBJ2-3,NA,TRBV5-1,NA,CASSLIARLDTQYF,TGCGCCAGCAGCCTTATAGCCCGCTTAGATACGCAGTATTTT
TRBJ1-6,NA,TRBV7-2,NA,CASSLAAPGSYNSPLHF,TGTGCCAGCAGCTTAGCGGCCCCGGGCTCCTATAATTCACCCCTCCACTTT
TRBJ1-5,NA,TRBV15,NA,CATSRDRLVREPQHF,TGTGCCACCAGCAGAGATCGGCTGGTGAGGGAGCCCCAGCATTTT